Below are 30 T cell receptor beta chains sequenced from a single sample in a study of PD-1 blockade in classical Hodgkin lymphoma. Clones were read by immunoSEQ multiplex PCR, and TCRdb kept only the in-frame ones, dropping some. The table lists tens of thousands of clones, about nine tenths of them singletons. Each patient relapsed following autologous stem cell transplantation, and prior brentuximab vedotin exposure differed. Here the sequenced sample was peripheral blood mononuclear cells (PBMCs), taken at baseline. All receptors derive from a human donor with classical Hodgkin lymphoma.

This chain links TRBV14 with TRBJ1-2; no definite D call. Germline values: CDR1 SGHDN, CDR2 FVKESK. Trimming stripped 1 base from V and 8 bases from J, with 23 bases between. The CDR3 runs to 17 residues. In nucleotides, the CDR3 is TGTGCCAGCAGCCAAGGGTGGGGTCCCTCCGTGATTAAGGGCTACACCTTC. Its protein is CASSQGWGPSVIKGYTF.

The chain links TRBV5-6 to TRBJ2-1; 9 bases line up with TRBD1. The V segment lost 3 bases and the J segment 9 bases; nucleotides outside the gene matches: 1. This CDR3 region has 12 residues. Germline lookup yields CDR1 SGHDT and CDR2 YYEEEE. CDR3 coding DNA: TGTGCCAGCAGCTGGGGACAGGGTGAGCAGTTCTTC. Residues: CASSWGQGEQFF.

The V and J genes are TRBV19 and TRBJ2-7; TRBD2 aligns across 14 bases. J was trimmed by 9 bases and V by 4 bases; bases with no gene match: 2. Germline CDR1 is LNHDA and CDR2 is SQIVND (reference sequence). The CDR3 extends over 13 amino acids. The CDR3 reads CASSTGLAGVQYF. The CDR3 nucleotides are TGTGCCAGTAGTACGGGACTAGCGGGAGTGCAGTACTTC.

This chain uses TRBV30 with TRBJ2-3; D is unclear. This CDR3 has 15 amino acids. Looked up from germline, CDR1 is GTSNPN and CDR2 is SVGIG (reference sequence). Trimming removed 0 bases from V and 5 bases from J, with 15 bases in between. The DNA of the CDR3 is TGTGCCTGGAGTGTCGGGTTAGGCGGTGGAGATACGCAGTATTTT. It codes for CAWSVGLGGGDTQYF.

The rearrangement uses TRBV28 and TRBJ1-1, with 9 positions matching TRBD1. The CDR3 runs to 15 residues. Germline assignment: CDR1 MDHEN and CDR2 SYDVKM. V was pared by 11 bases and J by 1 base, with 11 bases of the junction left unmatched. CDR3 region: CAARTQGAGNTEAFF. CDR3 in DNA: TGTGCCGCCAGAACACAGGGGGCGGGGAACACTGAAGCTTTCTTT. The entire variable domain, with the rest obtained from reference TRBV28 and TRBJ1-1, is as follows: DVKVTQSSRYLVKRTGEKVFLECVQDMDHENMFWYRQDPGLGLRLIYFSYDVKMKEKGDIPEGYSVSREKKERFSLILESASTNQTSMYLCAARTQGAGNTEAFFGQGTRLTVV.

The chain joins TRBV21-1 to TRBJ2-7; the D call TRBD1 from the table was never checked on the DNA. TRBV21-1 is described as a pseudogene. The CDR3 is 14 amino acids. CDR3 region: CASSTRDSMYEQYF. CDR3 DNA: TGTGCCAGCAGCACCCGGGACAGCATGTACGAGCAGTACTTC.

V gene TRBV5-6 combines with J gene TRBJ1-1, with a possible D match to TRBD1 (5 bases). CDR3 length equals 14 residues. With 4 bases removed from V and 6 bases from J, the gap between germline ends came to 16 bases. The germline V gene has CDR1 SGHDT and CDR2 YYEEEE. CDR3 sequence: CASSRRAGKAEAFF. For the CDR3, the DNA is TGTGCCAGCAGCCGGAGGGCAGGGAAGGCTGAAGCTTTCTTT.

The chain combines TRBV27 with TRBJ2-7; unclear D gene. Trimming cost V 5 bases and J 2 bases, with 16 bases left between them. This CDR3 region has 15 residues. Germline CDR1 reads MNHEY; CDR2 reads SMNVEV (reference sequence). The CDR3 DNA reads TGTGCCAGCAGTCCACGGACGGAAACTACCTACGAGCAGTACTTC. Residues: CASSPRTETTYEQYF.

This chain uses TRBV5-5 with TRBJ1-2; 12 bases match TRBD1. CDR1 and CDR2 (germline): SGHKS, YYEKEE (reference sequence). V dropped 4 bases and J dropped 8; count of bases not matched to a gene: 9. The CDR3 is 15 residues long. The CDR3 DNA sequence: TGTGCCAGCAGCCCGGGACAGGGGGCAGGGCGCGGCTACACCTTC. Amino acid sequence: CASSPGQGAGRGYTF.

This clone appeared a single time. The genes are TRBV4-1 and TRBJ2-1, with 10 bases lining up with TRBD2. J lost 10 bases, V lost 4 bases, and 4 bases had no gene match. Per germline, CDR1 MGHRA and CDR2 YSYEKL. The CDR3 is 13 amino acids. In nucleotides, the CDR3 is TGCGCCAGCAGCCCCTTTAGCGGGAGGGAGCAGTTCTTC. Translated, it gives CASSPFSGREQFF.

The CDR3 region has the DNA TGTGCCAGCAGCCTCGGAAGTGGGGGCGGGAGGGTAGGCTTCTTC. Its protein product is CASSLGSGGGRVGFF. J is TRBJ2-1 and V is TRBV7-9, with 9 bases fitting TRBD2. From germline, CDR1 is SEHNR and CDR2 FQNEAQ (reference sequence). V lost 5 bases, J lost 16 bases, and 18 bases stayed unmatched. The CDR3 loop spans 15 amino acids.

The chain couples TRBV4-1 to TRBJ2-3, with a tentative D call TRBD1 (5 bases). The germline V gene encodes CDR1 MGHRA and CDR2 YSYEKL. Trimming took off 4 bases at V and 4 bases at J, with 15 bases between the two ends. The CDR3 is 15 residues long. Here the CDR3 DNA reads TGCGCCAGCAGCCGAGATGACAGACCGGCAGATACGCAGTATTTT. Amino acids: CASSRDDRPADTQYF.

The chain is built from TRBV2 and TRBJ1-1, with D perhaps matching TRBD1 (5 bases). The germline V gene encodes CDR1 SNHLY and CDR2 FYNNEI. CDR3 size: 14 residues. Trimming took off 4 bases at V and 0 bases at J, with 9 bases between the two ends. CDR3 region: CASSVSGVNTEAFF. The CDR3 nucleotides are TGTGCCAGCAGTGTATCGGGGGTGAACACTGAAGCTTTCTTT.

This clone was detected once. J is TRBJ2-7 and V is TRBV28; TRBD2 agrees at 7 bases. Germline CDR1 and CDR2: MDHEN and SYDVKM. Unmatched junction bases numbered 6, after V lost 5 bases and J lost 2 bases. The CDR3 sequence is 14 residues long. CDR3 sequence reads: CASSPPSGAYEQYF. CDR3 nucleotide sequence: TGTGCCAGCAGTCCCCCTAGCGGTGCCTACGAGCAGTACTTC.

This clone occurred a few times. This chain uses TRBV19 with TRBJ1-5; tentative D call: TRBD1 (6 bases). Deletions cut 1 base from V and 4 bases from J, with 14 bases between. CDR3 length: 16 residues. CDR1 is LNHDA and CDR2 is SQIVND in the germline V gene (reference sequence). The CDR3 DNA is TGTGCCAGTAGTATAGCTCCAGGGGTTTGGAATCAGCCCCAGCATTTT. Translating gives CASSIAPGVWNQPQHF. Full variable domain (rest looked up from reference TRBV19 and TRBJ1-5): DGGITQSPKYLFRKEGQNVTLSCEQNLNHDAMYWYRQDPGQGLRLIYYSQIVNDFQKGDIAEGYSVSREKKESFPLTVTSAQKNPTAFYLCASSIAPGVWNQPQHFGDGTRLSIL.

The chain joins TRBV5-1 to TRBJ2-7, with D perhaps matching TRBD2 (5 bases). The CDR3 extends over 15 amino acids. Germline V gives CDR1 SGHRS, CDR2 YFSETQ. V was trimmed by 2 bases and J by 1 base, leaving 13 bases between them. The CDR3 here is CASSLKGGASYEQYF. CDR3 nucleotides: TGCGCCAGCAGCTTAAAAGGAGGAGCATCCTACGAGCAGTACTTC.

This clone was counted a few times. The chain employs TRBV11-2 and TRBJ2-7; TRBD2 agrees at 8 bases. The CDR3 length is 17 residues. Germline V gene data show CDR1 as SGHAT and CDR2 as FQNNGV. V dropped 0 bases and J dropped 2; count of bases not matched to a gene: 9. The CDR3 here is CASSLELSSGHAYEQYF. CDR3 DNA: TGTGCCAGCAGCTTAGAGCTCTCTAGCGGGCATGCCTACGAGCAGTACTTC.

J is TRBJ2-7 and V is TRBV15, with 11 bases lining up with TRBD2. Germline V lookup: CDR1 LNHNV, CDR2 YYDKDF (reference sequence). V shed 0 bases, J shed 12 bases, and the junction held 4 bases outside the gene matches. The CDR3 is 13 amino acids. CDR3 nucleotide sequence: TGTGCCACCAGCAGAGATACTAGCGGGAGTAGGTACTTC. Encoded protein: CATSRDTSGSRYF. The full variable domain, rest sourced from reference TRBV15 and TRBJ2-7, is DAMVIQNPRYQVTQFGKPVTLSCSQTLNHNVMYWYQQKSSQAPKLLFHYYDKDFNNEADTPDNFQSRRPNTSFCFLDIRSPGLGDTAMYLCATSRDTSGSRYFGPGTRLTVT.

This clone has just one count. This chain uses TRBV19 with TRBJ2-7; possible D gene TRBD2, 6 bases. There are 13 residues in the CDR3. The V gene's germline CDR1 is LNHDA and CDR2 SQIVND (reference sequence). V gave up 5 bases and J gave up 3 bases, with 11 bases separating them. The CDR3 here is CASSRDSYYEQYF. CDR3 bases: TGTGCCAGTAGTCGGGACTCCTACTACGAGCAGTACTTC.

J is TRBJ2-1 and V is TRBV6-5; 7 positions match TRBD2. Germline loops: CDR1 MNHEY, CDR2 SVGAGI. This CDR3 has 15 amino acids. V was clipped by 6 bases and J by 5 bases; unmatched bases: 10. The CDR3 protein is CASRVREGPHNEQFF. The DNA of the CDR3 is TGTGCCAGCAGGGTGAGGGAGGGCCCCCACAATGAGCAGTTCTTC.

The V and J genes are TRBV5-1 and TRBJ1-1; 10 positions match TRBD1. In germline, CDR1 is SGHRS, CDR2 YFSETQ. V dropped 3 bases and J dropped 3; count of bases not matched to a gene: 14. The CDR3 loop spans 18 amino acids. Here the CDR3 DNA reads TGCGCCAGCAGCTCGCGACAGGGGGCGTCTCGGGTGGACACTGAAGCTTTCTTT. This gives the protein CASSSRQGASRVDTEAFF.

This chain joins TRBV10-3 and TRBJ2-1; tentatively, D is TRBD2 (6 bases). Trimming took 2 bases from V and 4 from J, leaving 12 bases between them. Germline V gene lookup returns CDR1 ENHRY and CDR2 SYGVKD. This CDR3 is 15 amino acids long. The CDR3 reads CAISEEGAGYNEQFF. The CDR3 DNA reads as TGTGCCATCAGTGAGGAGGGAGCGGGTTACAATGAGCAGTTCTTC.

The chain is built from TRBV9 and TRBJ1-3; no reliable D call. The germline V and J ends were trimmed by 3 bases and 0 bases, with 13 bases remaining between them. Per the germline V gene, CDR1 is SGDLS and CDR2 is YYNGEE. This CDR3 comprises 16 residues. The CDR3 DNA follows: TGTGCCAGCAGCGGTTCGACACGCAACTCTGGAAACACCATATATTTT. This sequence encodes CASSGSTRNSGNTIYF. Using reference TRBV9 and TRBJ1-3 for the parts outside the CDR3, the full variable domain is DSGVTQTPKHLITATGQRVTLRCSPRSGDLSVYWYQQSLDQGLQFLIQYYNGEERAKGNILERFSAQQFPDLHSELNLSSLELGDSALYFCASSGSTRNSGNTIYFGEGSWLTVV.

The CDR3 protein is CASSLRAARGQETQYF. The CDR3 nucleotides are TGTGCCAGCAGCTTGCGGGCGGCCAGGGGGCAAGAGACCCAGTACTTC. The J gene is TRBJ2-5, the V gene TRBV5-6; 7 positions match TRBD1. The germline V gene has CDR1 SGHDT and CDR2 YYEEEE. The CDR3 runs 16 residues. After removal of 1 base from V and 2 bases from J, the junction contained 8 bases not matched to a gene.

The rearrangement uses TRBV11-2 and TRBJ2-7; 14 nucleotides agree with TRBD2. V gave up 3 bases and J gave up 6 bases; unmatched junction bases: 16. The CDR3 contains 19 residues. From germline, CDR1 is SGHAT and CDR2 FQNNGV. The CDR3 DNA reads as TGTGCCAGCAGCTTCGTTCCTGCGGGACTAGCGGGAGAGGCTGGCGAGCAGTACTTC. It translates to CASSFVPAGLAGEAGEQYF.

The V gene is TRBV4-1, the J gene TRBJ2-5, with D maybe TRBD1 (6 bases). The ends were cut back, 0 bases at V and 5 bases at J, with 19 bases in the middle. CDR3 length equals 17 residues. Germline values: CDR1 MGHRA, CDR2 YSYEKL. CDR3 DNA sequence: TGCGCCAGCAGCCAAGATTTTAGGGGGAGACAGGATGAGACCCAGTACTTC. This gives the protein CASSQDFRGRQDETQYF.

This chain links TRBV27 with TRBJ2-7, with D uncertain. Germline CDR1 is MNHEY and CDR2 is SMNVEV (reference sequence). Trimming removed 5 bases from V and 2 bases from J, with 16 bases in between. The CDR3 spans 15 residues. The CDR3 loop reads CASSPQADLTYEQYF. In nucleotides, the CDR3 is TGTGCCAGCAGTCCGCAGGCAGACCTAACCTACGAGCAGTACTTC.

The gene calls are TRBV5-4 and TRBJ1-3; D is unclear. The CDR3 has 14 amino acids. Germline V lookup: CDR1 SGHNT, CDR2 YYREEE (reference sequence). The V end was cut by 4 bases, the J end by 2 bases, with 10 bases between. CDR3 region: CASSVGEPGNTIYF. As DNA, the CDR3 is TGTGCCAGCAGCGTGGGTGAGCCTGGAAACACCATATATTTT. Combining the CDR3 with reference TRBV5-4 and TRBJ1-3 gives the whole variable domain ETGVTQSPTHLIKTRGQQVTLRCSSQSGHNTVSWYQQALGQGPQFIFQYYREEENGRGNFPPRFSGLQFPNYSSELNVNALELDDSALYLCASSVGEPGNTIYFGEGSWLTVV.

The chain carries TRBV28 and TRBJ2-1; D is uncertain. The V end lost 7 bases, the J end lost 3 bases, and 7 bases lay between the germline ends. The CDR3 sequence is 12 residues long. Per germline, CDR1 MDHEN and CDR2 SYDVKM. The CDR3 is CASTNYYNEQFF. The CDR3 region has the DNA TGTGCCAGCACGAACTACTACAATGAGCAGTTCTTC.

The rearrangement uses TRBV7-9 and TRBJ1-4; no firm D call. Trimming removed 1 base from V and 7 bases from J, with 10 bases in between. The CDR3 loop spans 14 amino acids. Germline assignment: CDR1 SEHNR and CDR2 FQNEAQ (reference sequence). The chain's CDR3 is CASSLEGSGEKLFF. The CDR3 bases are TGTGCCAGCAGCTTAGAGGGCTCGGGTGAAAAACTGTTTTTT.